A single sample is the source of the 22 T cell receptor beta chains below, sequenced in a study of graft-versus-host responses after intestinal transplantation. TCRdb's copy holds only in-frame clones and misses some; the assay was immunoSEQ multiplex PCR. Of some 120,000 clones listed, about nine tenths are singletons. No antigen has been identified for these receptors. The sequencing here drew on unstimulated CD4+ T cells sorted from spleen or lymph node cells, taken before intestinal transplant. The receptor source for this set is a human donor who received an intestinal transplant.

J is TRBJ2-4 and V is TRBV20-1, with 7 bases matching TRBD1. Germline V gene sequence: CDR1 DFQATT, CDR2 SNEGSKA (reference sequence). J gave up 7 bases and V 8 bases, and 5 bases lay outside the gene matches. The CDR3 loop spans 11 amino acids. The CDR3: CSTTQGNIQYF. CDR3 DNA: TGCAGTACTACACAGGGGAACATTCAGTACTTC.

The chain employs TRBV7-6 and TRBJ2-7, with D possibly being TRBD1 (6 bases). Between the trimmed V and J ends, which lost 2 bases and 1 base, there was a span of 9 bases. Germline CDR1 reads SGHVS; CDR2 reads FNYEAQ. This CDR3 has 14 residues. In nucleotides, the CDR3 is TGTGCCAGCAGCTTACAGGACAGATCCTACGAGCAGTACTTC. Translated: CASSLQDRSYEQYF.

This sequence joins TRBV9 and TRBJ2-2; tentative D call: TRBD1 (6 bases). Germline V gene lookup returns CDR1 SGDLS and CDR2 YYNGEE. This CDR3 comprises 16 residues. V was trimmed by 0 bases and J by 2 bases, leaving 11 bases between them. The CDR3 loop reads CASSVVGGGNTGELFF. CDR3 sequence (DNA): TGTGCCAGCAGCGTAGTAGGTGGGGGCAACACCGGGGAGCTGTTTTTT. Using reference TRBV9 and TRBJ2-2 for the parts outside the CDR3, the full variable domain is DSGVTQTPKHLITATGQRVTLRCSPRSGDLSVYWYQQSLDQGLQFLIQYYNGEERAKGNILERFSAQQFPDLHSELNLSSLELGDSALYFCASSVVGGGNTGELFFGEGSRLTVL.

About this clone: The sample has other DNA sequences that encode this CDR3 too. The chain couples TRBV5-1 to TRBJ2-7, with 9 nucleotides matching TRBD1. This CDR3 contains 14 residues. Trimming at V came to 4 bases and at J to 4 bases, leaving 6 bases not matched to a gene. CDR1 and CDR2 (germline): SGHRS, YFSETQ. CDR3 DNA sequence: TGCGCCAGCAGCATTCCAGGACAGGGGTACGAGCAGTACTTC. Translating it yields CASSIPGQGYEQYF.

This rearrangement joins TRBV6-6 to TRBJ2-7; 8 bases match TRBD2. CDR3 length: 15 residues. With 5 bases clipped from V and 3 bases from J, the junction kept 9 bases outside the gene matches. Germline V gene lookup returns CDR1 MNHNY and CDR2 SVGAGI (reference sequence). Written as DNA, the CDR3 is TGTGCCAGCAGTAGAACCCGGCTAGCGGGCTACGAGCAGTACTTC. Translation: CASSRTRLAGYEQYF.

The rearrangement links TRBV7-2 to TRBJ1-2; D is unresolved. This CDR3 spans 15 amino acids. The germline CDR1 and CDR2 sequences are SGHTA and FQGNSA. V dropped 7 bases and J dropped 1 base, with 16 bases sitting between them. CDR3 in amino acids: CASTQWQALNYGYTF. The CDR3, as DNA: TGTGCCAGCACCCAATGGCAGGCCCTTAACTATGGCTACACCTTC.

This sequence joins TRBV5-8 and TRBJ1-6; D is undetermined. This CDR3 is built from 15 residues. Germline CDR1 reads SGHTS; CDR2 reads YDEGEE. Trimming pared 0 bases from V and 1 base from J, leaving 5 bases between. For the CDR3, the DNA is TGTGCCAGCAGCTTGGGAGGATCCTATAATTCACCCCTCCACTTT. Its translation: CASSLGGSYNSPLHF.

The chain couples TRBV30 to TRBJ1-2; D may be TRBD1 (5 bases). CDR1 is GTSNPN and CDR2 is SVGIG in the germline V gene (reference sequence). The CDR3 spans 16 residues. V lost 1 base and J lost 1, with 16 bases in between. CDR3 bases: TGTGCCTGGAGTGACCTGCCTAGGGGCCGTAACTATGGCTACACCTTC. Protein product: CAWSDLPRGRNYGYTF.

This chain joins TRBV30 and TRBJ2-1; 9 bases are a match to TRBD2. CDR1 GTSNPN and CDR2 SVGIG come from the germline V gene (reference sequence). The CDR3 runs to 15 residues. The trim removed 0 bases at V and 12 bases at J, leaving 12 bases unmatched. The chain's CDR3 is CAWSVRLAEPVGQFF. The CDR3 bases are TGTGCCTGGAGTGTACGACTAGCGGAACCTGTTGGGCAGTTCTTC.

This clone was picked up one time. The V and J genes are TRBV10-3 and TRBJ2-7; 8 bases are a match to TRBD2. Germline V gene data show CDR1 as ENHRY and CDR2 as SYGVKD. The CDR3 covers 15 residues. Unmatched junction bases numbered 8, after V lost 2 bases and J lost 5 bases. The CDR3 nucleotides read TGTGCCATCAGTGAGCCTAGCGGGTCAAGGAACGAGCAGTACTTC. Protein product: CAISEPSGSRNEQYF.

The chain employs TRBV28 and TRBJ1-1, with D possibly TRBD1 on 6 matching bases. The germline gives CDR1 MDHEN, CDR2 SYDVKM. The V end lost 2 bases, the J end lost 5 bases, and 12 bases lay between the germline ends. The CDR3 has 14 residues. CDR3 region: CASSLRSRGTEAFF. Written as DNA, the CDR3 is TGTGCCAGCAGTTTAAGAAGCAGGGGTACTGAAGCTTTCTTT.

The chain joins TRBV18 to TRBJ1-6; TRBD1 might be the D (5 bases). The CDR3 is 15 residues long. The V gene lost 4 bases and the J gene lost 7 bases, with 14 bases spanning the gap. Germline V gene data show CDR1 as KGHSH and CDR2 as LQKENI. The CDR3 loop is CASSRQLPNNSPLHF. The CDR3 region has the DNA TGTGCCAGCTCACGACAGCTCCCTAACAATTCACCCCTCCACTTT.

This CDR3 reads CASSWTGANTGELFF. As DNA, the CDR3 is TGCGCCAGCAGCTGGACAGGGGCGAACACCGGGGAGCTGTTTTTT. This chain links TRBV5-1 with TRBJ2-2; TRBD1 matches at 9 bases. In germline, CDR1 is SGHRS, CDR2 YFSETQ. CDR3 length equals 15 residues. Germline trimming cut 3 bases from V and 0 bases from J; bases unmatched to any gene: 0.

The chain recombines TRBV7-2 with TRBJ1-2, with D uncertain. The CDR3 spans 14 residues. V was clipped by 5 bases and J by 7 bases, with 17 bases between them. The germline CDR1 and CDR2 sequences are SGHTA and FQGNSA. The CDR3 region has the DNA TGTGCCAGCAGCCTGCTAGCAGGCCCGGCTGGCTACACCTTC. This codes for CASSLLAGPAGYTF.

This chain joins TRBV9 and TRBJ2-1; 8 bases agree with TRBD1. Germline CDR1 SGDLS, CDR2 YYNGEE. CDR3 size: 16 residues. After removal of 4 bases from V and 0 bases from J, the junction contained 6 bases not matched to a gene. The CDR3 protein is CASSLRTGSSYNEQFF. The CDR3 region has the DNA TGTGCCAGCAGCCTCCGGACAGGGAGCTCCTACAATGAGCAGTTCTTC.

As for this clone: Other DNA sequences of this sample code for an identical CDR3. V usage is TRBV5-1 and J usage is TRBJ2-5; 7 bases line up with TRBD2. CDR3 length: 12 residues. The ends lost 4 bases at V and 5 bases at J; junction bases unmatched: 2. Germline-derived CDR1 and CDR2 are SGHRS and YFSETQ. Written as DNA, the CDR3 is TGCGCCAGCAGCCCCGGGGGGGAGACCCAGTACTTC. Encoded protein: CASSPGGETQYF. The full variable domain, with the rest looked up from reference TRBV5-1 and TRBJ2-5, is KAGVTQTPRYLIKTRGQQVTLSCSPISGHRSVSWYQQTPGQGLQFLFEYFSETQRNKGNFPGRFSGRQFSNSRSEMNVSTLELGDSALYLCASSPGGETQYFGPGTRLLVL.

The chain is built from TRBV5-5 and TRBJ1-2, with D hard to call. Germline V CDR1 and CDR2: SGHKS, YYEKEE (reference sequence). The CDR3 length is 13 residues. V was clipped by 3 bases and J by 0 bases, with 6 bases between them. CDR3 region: CASSSDTNYGYTF. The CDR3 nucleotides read TGTGCCAGCAGCTCAGACACTAACTATGGCTACACCTTC.

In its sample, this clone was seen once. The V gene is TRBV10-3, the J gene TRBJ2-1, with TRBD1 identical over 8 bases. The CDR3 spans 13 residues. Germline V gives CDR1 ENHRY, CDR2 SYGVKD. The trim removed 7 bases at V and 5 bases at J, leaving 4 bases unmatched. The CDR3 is CAITGQGHNEQFF. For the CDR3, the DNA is TGTGCCATCACCGGACAGGGCCACAATGAGCAGTTCTTC.

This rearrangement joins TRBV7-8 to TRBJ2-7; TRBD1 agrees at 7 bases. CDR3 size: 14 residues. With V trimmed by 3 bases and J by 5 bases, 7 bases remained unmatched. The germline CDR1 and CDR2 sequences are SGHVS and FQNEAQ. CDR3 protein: CASSFGQALNEQYF. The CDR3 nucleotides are TGTGCCAGCAGCTTCGGACAGGCGCTCAACGAGCAGTACTTC.

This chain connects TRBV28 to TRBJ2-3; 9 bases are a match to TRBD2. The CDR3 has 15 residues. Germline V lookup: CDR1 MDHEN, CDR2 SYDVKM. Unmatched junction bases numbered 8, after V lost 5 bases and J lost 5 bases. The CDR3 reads CASSGREGPGDTQYF. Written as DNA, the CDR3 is TGTGCCAGCAGTGGGCGGGAGGGCCCGGGAGATACGCAGTATTTT.

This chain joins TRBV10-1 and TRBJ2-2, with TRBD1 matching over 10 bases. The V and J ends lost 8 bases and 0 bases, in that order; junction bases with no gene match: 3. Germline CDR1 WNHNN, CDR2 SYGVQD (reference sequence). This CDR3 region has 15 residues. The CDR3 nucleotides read TGCGCCAGCTCGACAGGGGGCGCGAACACCGGGGAGCTGTTTTTT. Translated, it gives CASSTGGANTGELFF.

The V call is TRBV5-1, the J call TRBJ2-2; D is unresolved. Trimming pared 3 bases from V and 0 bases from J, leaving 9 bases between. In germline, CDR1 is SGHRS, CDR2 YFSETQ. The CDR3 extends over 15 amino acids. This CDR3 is CASSYGRANTGELFF. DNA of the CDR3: TGCGCCAGCAGCTACGGTCGCGCGAACACCGGGGAGCTGTTTTTT.